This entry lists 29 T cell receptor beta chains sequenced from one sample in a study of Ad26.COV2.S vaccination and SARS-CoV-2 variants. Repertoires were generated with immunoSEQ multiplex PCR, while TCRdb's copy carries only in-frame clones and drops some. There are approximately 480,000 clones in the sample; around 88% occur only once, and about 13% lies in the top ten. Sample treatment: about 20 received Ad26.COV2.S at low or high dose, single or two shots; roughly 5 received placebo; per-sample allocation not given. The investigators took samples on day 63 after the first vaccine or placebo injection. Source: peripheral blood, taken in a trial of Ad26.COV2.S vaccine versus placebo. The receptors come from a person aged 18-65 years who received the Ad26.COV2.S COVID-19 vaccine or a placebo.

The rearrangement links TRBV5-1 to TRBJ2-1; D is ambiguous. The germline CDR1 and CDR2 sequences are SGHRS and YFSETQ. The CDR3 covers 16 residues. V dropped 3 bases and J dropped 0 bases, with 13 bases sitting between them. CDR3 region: CASSSGLESSYNEQFF. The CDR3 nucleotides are TGCGCCAGCAGCTCCGGCTTAGAGAGCTCCTACAATGAGCAGTTCTTC.

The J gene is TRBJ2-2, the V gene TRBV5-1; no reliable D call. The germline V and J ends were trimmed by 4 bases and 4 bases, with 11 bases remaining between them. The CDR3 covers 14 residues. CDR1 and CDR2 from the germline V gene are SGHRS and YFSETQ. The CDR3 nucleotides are TGCGCCAGCAGCCCGTCACCTACCACCGGGGAGCTGTTTTTT. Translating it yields CASSPSPTTGELFF. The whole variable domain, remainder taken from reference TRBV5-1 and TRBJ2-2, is KAGVTQTPRYLIKTRGQQVTLSCSPISGHRSVSWYQQTPGQGLQFLFEYFSETQRNKGNFPGRFSGRQFSNSRSEMNVSTLELGDSALYLCASSPSPTTGELFFGEGSRLTVL.

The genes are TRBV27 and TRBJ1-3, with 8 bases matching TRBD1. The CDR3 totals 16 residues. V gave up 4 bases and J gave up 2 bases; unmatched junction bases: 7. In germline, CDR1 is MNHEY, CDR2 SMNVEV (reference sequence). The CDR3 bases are TGTGCCAGCAGTTCCAGACAGGGGCCTACTGGAAACACCATATATTTT. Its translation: CASSSRQGPTGNTIYF.

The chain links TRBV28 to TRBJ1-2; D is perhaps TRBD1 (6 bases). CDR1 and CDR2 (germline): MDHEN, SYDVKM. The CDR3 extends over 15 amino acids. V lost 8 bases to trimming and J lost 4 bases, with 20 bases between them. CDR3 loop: CASGEVADRSYGYTF. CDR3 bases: TGTGCCAGCGGAGAGGTTGCGGACAGAAGCTATGGCTACACCTTC.

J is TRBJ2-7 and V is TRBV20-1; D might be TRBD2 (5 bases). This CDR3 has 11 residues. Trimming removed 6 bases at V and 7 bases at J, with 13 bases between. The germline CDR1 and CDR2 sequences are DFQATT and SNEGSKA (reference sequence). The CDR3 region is CSAPTRGEQYF. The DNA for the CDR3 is TGCAGTGCCCCTACTCGAGGGGAGCAGTACTTC.

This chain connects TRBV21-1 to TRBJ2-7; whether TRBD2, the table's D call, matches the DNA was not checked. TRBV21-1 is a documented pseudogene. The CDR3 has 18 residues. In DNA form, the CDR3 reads TGTGCCAGCAGCAAAGGGCCTAGCGGGAGGGCCGCTAGGAACGAGCAGTACTTC. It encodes CASSKGPSGRAARNEQYF.

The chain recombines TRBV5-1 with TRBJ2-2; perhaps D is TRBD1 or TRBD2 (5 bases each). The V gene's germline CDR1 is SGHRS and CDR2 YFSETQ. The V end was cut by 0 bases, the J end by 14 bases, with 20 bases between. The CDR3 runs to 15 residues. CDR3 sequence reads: CASSLGVQIGTGLFF. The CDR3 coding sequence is TGCGCCAGCAGCTTGGGGGTACAGATAGGGACCGGACTGTTTTTT.

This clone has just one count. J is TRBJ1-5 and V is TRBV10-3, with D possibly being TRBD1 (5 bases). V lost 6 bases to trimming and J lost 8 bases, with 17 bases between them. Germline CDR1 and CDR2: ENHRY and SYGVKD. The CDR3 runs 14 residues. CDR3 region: CAISLGGGGEPQHF. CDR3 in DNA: TGTGCCATCAGCCTGGGCGGGGGAGGTGAGCCCCAGCATTTT.

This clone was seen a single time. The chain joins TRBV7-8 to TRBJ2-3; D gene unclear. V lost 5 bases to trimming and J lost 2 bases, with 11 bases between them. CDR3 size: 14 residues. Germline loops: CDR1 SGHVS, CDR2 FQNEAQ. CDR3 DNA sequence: TGTGCCAGCAGCCTCCTCACCTACACAGATACGCAGTATTTT. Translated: CASSLLTYTDTQYF.

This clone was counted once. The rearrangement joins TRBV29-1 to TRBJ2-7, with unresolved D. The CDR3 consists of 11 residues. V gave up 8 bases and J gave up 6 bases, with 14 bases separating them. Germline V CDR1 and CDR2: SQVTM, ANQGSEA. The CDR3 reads CSMSVGGEQYF. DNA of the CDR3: TGCAGCATGAGTGTGGGCGGCGAGCAGTACTTC.

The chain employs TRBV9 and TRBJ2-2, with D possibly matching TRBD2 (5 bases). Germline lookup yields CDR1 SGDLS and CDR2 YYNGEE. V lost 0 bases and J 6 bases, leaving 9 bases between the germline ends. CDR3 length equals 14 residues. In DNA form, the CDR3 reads TGTGCCAGCAGCGTAGTGGGAGCGGCCGGGGAGCTGTTTTTT. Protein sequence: CASSVVGAAGELFF.

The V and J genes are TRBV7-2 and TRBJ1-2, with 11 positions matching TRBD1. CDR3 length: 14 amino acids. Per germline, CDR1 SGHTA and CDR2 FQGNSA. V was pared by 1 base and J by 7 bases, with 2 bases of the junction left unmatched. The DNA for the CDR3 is TGTGCCAGCAGCTTAGATGGACAGGGGGCTGGCTACACCTTC. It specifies CASSLDGQGAGYTF.

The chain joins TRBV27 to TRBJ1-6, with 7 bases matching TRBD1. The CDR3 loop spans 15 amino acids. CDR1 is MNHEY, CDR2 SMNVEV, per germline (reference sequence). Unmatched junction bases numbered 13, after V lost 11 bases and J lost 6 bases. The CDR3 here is CACSPSGTVNSPLHF. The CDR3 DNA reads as TGTGCCTGTTCCCCCTCCGGGACAGTTAATTCACCCCTCCACTTT.

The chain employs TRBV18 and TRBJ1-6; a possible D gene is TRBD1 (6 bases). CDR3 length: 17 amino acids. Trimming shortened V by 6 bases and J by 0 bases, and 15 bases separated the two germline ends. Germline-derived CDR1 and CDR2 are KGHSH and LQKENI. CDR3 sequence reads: CASSRETGSSYNSPLHF. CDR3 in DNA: TGTGCCAGCTCCCGGGAGACAGGCAGCTCCTATAATTCACCCCTCCACTTT.

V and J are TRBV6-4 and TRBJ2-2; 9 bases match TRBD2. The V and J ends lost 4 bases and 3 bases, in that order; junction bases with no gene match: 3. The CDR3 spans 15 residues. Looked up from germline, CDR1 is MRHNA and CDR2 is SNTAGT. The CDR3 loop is CASSVLAGHTGELFF. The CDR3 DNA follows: TGTGCCAGCAGTGTTCTAGCGGGACACACCGGGGAGCTGTTTTTT.

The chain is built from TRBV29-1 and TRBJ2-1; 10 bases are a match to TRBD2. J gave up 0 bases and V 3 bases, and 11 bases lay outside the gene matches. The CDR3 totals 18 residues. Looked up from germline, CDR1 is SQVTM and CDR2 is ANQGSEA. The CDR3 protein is CSVEGYTSGTSSYNEQFF. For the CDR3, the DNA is TGCAGCGTTGAGGGTTATACTAGCGGGACCTCCTCCTACAATGAGCAGTTCTTC.

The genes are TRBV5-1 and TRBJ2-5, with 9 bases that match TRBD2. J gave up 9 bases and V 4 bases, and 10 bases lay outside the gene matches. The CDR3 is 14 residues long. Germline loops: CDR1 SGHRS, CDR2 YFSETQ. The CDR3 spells CASSVSGRPQAQYF. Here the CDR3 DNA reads TGCGCCAGCAGCGTAAGCGGGAGGCCCCAAGCCCAGTACTTC. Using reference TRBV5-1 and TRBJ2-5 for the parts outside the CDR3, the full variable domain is KAGVTQTPRYLIKTRGQQVTLSCSPISGHRSVSWYQQTPGQGLQFLFEYFSETQRNKGNFPGRFSGRQFSNSRSEMNVSTLELGDSALYLCASSVSGRPQAQYFGPGTRLLVL.

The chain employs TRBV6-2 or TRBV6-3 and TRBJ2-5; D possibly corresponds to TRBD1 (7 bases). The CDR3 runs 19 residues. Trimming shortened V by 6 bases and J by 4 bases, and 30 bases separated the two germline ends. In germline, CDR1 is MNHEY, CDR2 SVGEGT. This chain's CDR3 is CASSQRRGQGPPIRETQYF. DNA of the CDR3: TGTGCCAGCAGCCAAAGGAGGGGGCAAGGACCTCCTATTCGAGAGACCCAGTACTTC.

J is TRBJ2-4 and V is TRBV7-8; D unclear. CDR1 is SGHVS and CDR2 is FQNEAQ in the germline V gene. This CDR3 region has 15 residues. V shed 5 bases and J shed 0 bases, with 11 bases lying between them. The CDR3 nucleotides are TGTGCCAGCAGCCGAGACCAACTAGCCAAAAACATTCAGTACTTC. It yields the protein CASSRDQLAKNIQYF.

The CDR3 spells CASSLGSAWDTGELFF. In DNA form, the CDR3 reads TGTGCCAGCAGCTTGGGCAGCGCTTGGGACACCGGGGAGCTGTTTTTT. V and J are TRBV7-9 and TRBJ2-2; D remains ambiguous. Trimming cost V 3 bases and J 3 bases, with 14 bases left between them. In germline, CDR1 is SEHNR, CDR2 FQNEAQ (reference sequence). This CDR3 region has 16 residues.

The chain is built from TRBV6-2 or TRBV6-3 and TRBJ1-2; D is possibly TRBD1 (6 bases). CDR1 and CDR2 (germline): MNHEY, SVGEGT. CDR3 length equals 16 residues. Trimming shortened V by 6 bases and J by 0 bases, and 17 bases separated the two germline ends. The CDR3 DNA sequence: TGTGCCAGCAGCCAAGGACAGAATTTTGCTAACTATGGCTACACCTTC. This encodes CASSQGQNFANYGYTF.

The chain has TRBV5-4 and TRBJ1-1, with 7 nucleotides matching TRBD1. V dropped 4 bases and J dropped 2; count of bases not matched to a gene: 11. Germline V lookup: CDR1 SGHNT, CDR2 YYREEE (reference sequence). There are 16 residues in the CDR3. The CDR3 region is CASSLLRQGPNTEAFF. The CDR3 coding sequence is TGTGCCAGCAGCCTCCTCCGACAGGGTCCAAACACTGAAGCTTTCTTT.

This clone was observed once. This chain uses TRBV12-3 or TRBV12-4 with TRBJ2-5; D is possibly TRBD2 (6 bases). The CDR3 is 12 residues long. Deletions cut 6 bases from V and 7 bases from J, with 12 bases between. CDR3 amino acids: CASRRELGTQYF. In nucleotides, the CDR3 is TGTGCCAGCAGACGGGAGCTCGGGACCCAGTACTTC.

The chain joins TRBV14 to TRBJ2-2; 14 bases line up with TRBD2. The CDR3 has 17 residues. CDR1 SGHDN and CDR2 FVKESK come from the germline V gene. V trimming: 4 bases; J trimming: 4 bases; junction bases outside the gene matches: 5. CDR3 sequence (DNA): TGTGCCAGCAGCCGTTCGACTAGCGGGAGGGGCACCGGGGAGCTGTTTTTT. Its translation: CASSRSTSGRGTGELFF.

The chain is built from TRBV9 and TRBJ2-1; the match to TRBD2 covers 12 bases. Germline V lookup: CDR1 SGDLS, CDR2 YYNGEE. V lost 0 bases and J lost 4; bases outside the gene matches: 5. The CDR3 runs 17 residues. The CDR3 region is CASSVGVTSGGYNEQFF. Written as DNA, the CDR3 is TGTGCCAGCAGCGTAGGGGTTACTAGCGGGGGGTACAATGAGCAGTTCTTC.

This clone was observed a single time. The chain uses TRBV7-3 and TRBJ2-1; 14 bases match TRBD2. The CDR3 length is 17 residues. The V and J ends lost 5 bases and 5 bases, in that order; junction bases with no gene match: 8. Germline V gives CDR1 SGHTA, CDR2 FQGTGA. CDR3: CASSPRLAGGLHNEQFF. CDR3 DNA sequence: TGTGCCAGCAGCCCCCGACTAGCGGGAGGGCTCCACAATGAGCAGTTCTTC.

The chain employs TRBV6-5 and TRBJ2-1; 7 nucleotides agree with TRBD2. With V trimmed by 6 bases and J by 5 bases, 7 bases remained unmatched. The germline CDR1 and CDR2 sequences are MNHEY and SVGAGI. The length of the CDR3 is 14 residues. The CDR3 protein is CASRRGGSHNEQFF. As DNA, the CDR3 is TGTGCCAGCAGAAGGGGCGGGAGCCACAATGAGCAGTTCTTC.

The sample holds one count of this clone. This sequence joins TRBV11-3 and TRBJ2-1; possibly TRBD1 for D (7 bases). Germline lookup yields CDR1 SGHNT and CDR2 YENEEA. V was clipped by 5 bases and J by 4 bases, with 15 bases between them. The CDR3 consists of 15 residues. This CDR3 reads CASSPGDSRYNEQFF. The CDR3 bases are TGTGCCAGCAGCCCGGGGGACAGCAGATACAATGAGCAGTTCTTC.

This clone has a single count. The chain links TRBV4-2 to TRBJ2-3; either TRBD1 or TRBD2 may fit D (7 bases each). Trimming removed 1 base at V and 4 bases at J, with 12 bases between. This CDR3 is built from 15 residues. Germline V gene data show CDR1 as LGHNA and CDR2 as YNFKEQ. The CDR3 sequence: CASSQAGGVADTQYF. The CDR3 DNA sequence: TGTGCCAGCAGCCAAGCAGGGGGGGTGGCAGATACGCAGTATTTT.